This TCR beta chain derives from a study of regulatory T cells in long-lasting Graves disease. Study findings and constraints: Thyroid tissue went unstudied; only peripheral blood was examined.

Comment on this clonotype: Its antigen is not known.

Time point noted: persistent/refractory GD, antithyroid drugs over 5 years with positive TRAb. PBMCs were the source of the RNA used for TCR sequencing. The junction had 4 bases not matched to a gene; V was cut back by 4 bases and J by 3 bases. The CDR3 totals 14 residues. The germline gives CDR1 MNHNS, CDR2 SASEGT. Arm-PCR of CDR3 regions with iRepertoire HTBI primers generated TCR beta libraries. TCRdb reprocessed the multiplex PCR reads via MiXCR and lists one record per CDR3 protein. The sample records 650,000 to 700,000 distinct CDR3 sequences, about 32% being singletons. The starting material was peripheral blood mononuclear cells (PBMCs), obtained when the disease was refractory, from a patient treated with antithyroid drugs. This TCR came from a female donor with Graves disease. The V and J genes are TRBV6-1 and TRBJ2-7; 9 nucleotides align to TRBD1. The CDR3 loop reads CASSAGQGFYEQYF. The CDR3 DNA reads TGTGCCAGCAGTGCGGGACAGGGATTCTACGAGCAGTACTTC.